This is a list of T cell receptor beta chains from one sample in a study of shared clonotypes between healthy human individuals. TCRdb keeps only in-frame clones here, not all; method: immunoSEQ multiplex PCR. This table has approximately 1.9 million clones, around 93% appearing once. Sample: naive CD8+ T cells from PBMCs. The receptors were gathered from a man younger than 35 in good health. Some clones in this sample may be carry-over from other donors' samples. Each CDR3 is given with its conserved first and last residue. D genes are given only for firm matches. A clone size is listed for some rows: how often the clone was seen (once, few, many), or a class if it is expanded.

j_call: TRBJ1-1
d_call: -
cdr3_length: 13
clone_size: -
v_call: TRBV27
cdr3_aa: CASRPTGFTEAFF
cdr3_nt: TGTGCCAGCAGACCGACAGGTTTCACTGAAGCTTTCTTT

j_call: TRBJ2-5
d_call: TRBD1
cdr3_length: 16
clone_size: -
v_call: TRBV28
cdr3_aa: CASSFDRGTLGETQYF
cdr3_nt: TGTGCCAGCAGTTTCGACAGGGGAACCCTGGGTGAGACCCAGTACTTC

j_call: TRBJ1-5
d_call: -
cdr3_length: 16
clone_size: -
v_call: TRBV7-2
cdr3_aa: CASSPSVRYSNQPQHF
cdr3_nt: TGTGCCAGCAGCCCCAGCGTCAGATATAGCAATCAGCCCCAGCATTTT

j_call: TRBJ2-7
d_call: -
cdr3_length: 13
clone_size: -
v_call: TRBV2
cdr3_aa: CASRPQTAYEQYF
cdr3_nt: TGTGCCAGCAGGCCCCAAACGGCCTACGAGCAGTACTTC

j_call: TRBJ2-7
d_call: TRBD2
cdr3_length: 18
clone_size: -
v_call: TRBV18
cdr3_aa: CASSPRPPPSGSIYEQYF
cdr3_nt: TGTGCCAGCTCACCTCGACCCCCTCCTAGCGGGAGTATCTACGAGCAGTACTTC

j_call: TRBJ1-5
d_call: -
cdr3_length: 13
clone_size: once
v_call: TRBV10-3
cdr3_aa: CAISESKEQPQHF
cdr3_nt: TGTGCCATCAGTGAGTCGAAAGAGCAGCCCCAGCATTTT

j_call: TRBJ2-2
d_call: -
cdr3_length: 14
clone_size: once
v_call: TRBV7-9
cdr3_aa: CASSFTENTGELFF
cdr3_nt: TGTGCCAGCAGCTTTACGGAGAACACCGGGGAGCTGTTTTTT

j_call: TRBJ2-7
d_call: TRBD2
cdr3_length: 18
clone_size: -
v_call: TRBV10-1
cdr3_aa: CASSSGRASAGEMNEQYF
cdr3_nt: TGCGCCAGCTCTAGCGGGAGGGCCAGTGCCGGGGAGATGAACGAGCAGTACTTC

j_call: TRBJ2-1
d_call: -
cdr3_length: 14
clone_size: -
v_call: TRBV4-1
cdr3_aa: CASSHEFRVNEQFF
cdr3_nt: TGCGCCAGCAGCCATGAGTTCAGGGTCAATGAGCAGTTCTTC

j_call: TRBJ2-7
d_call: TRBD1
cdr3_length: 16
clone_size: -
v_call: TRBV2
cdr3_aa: CASSDPYRGASYEQYF
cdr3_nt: TGTGCCAGCAGTGACCCATACAGGGGGGCGTCCTACGAGCAGTACTTC

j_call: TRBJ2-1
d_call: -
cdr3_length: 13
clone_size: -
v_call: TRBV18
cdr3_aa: CASSPPLINEQFF
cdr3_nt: TGTGCCAGCTCACCACCTCTAATAAATGAGCAGTTCTTC

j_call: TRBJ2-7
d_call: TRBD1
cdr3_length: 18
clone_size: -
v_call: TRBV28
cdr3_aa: CASRGVSPSRQGGYEQYF
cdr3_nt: TGTGCCAGCAGGGGGGTTTCCCCCTCCAGACAGGGTGGATACGAGCAGTACTTC

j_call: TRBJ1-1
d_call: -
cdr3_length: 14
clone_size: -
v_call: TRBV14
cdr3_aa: CASSQVQSNTEAFF
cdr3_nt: TGTGCCAGCAGCCAAGTGCAGTCGAACACTGAAGCTTTCTTT

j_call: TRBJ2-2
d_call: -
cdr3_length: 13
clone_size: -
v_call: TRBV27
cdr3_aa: CASSPQSTGELFF
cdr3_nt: TGTGCCAGCAGCCCCCAGAGCACCGGGGAGCTGTTTTTT

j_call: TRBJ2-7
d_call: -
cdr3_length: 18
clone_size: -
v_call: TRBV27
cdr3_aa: CASSRVGGSSGLTYEQYF
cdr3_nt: TGTGCCAGCAGCCGAGTGGGGGGCTCTTCGGGTCTTACCTACGAGCAGTACTTC

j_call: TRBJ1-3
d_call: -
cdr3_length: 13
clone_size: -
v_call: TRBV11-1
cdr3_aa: CASSLGVGNTIYF
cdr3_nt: TGTGCCAGCAGCCTCGGGGTTGGAAACACCATATATTTT

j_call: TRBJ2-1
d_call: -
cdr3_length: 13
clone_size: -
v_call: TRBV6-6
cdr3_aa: CASSHRANNEQFF
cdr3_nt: TGTGCCAGCAGTCATCGGGCCAACAATGAGCAGTTCTTC

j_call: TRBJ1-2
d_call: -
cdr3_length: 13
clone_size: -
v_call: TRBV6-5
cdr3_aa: CASSYGRLYGYTF
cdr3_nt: TGTGCCAGCAGTTACGGACGACTCTATGGCTACACCTTC

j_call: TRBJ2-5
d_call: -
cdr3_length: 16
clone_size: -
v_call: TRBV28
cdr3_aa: CASSLFSGVLQETQYF
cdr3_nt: TGTGCCAGCAGTTTGTTCTCCGGGGTGCTTCAAGAGACCCAGTACTTC

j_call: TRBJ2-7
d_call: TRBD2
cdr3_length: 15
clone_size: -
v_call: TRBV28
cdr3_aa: CASSLIAGGAYEQYF
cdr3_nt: TGTGCCAGCAGTTTGATAGCGGGAGGAGCCTACGAGCAGTACTTC

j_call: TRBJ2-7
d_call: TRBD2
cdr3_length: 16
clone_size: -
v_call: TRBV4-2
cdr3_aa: CASSPGLAGGPNEQYF
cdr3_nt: TGTGCCAGCAGCCCGGGACTAGCGGGAGGGCCGAACGAGCAGTACTTC

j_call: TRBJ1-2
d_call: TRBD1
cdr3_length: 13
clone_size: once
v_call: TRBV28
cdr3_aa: CASTLDRSDGYTF
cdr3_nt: TGTGCCAGCACCCTGGACAGGAGTGATGGCTACACCTTC